The 9 T cell receptor beta chains below come from one sample, sequenced in a study of T cell responses to AZD1222 COVID-19 vaccine. Assay: immunoSEQ multiplex PCR; the TCRdb copy retains only in-frame clones and omits some. Of 110,000 to 150,000 clones in the sample, more than 70% were seen once. The material was peripheral blood, obtained on day 0 of AZD1222 vaccination. These receptors all come from an adult in good health.

The genes are TRBV20-1 and TRBJ2-6, with D unresolved. Trimming removed 3 bases at V and 1 base at J, with 7 bases between. CDR1 and CDR2 from the germline V gene are DFQATT and SNEGSKA (reference sequence). This CDR3 is 14 amino acids long. CDR3 coding DNA: TGCAGTGCTAGTAACCCTTCTGGGGCCAACGTCCTGACTTTC. This gives the protein CSASNPSGANVLTF.

The rearrangement uses TRBV3-1 (or the pseudogene TRBV3-2) and TRBJ2-4; 10 nucleotides align to TRBD2. CDR3 length: 17 amino acids. V gave up 2 bases and J gave up 1 base; unmatched junction bases: 5. CDR1 is LGHDT, CDR2 YNNKEL, per germline (reference sequence). The CDR3 region is CASSQHSGGWAKNIQYF. CDR3 coding DNA: TGTGCCAGCAGCCAACATAGCGGGGGGTGGGCCAAAAACATTCAGTACTTC.

This clone was seen only once. The chain is built from TRBV5-1 and TRBJ1-2; 9 bases line up with TRBD1. This CDR3 has 15 amino acids. The J segment lost 8 bases and the V segment lost 4 bases, leaving 12 bases of the junction unmatched. Looked up from germline, CDR1 is SGHRS and CDR2 is YFSETQ. The CDR3 nucleotides read TGCGCCAGCAGCCCCGACAGGGGGGCCCTCGGCGGCTACACCTTC. Translated, it gives CASSPDRGALGGYTF. Supplemented by reference TRBV5-1 and TRBJ1-2, the full variable domain reads KAGVTQTPRYLIKTRGQQVTLSCSPISGHRSVSWYQQTPGQGLQFLFEYFSETQRNKGNFPGRFSGRQFSNSRSEMNVSTLELGDSALYLCASSPDRGALGGYTFGSGTRLTVV.

This clone was observed a few times. The V and J genes are TRBV6-1 and TRBJ1-3; D not resolved. Germline V lookup: CDR1 MNHNS, CDR2 SASEGT. The V gene lost 3 bases and the J gene lost 1 base, with 10 bases spanning the gap. This CDR3 has 15 residues. The CDR3 sequence is CASSEEAGSGNTIYF. CDR3 DNA sequence: TGTGCCAGCAGTGAGGAAGCAGGTTCTGGAAACACCATATATTTT.

The V and J genes are TRBV5-6 and TRBJ1-2; D might be TRBD1 (6 bases). The CDR3 extends over 16 amino acids. V was cut by 2 bases and J by 4 bases, with 18 bases left in between. CDR1 and CDR2 from the germline V gene are SGHDT and YYEEEE. The CDR3 protein is CASSLLRGSRTYGYTF. The CDR3 DNA reads as TGTGCCAGCAGCTTACTTAGGGGGAGCAGAACCTATGGCTACACCTTC.

The rearrangement links TRBV7-2 to TRBJ1-3, with no clear D. Germline CDR1 is SGHTA and CDR2 is FQGNSA. V was trimmed by 1 base and J by 3 bases, leaving 4 bases between them. The CDR3 has 13 residues. The CDR3 loop is CASSLVGGNTIYF. In DNA, the CDR3 is TGTGCCAGCAGCTTAGTAGGTGGAAACACCATATATTTT.

This chain links TRBV4-3 with TRBJ2-7; 9 bases are a match to TRBD1. V was pared by 1 base and J by 1 base, with 5 bases of the junction left unmatched. The CDR3 has 16 amino acids. The germline V gene has CDR1 LGHNA and CDR2 YSLEER. This chain's CDR3 is CASSQGLGTGSYEQYF. CDR3 sequence (DNA): TGCGCCAGCAGCCAAGGATTGGGGACAGGGTCCTACGAGCAGTACTTC.

This clone was detected a few times. This rearrangement joins TRBV13 to TRBJ1-2, with D perhaps matching TRBD1 (6 bases). Deletions cut 4 bases from V and 4 bases from J, with 13 bases between. From germline, CDR1 is PRHDT and CDR2 FYEKMQ (reference sequence). The CDR3 has 14 residues. CDR3 sequence: CASSSQWGAYGYTF. The CDR3 DNA follows: TGTGCCAGCAGCTCCCAATGGGGGGCCTATGGCTACACCTTC.

This clone was seen a single time. The rearrangement uses TRBV13 and TRBJ2-7; D is possibly TRBD1 (6 bases). Trimming cost V 5 bases and J 5 bases, with 16 bases left between them. CDR1 is PRHDT, CDR2 FYEKMQ, per germline (reference sequence). The CDR3 contains 14 residues. CDR3 in amino acids: CASSPRGAIHEQYF. In DNA form, the CDR3 reads TGTGCCAGCAGCCCCAGGGGAGCTATCCACGAGCAGTACTTC.